These 25 T cell receptor beta chains were sequenced from one sample in a study of T cell responses to AZD1222 COVID-19 vaccine (dated by TCRdb to the early 2020s). Libraries were prepared through the immunoSEQ multiplex PCR assay. The immuneACCESS repertoire file appears here via TCRdb, limited to in-frame rearrangements. These files lack a portion of the clones; in checked studies, under half of the deficit traces to unresolved V genes, and the cause of the others is not known. The sample includes roughly 120,000 clones, with approximately 90% observed a single time. In total, the top ten clones hold around 8% of the sample. Per the publication, the time point label means: baseline before first vaccination. Sample: peripheral blood, taken on day 0 of AZD1222 vaccination. All receptors derive from an adult in good health.

CDR3: CSVEKSQETQYF. The CDR3 region has the DNA TGCAGCGTTGAAAAGAGCCAAGAGACCCAGTACTTC. The chain carries TRBV29-1 and TRBJ2-5; D is uncertain. The ends were cut back, 2 bases at V and 1 base at J, with 5 bases in the middle. The CDR3 spans 12 residues. Germline lookup yields CDR1 SQVTM and CDR2 ANQGSEA.

The rearrangement links TRBV5-1 to TRBJ2-3, with TRBD2 as a possible D gene (5 bases). CDR3 size: 14 residues. Trimming removed 1 base from V and 5 bases from J, with 11 bases in between. The V gene's germline CDR1 is SGHRS and CDR2 YFSETQ. The CDR3 region is CASSLSGRGDTQYF. CDR3 bases: TGCGCCAGCAGCTTGTCAGGCCGGGGAGATACGCAGTATTTT.

The chain combines TRBV28 with TRBJ2-7, with D tentatively TRBD2 (5 bases). Trimming left V 3 bases short and J 2 bases short, with 5 bases between. The length of the CDR3 is 12 residues. CDR1 is MDHEN, CDR2 SYDVKM, per germline. As DNA, the CDR3 is TGTGCCAGCAGTTTTAGCGCCTACGAGCAGTACTTC. Encoded protein: CASSFSAYEQYF.

This clone was observed at least ten times. The rearrangement uses TRBV2 and TRBJ1-5; possible D gene TRBD1, 5 bases. The germline CDR1 and CDR2 sequences are SNHLY and FYNNEI. The CDR3 is 15 residues long. V dropped 2 bases and J dropped 7 bases, with 15 bases sitting between them. This CDR3 reads CASSELGQGGQPQHF. DNA for the CDR3: TGTGCCAGCAGTGAACTGGGGCAGGGTGGGCAGCCCCAGCATTTT.

The chain uses TRBV27 and TRBJ1-2; D is uncertain. This CDR3 contains 14 residues. V was clipped by 8 bases and J by 4 bases, with 17 bases between them. The germline gives CDR1 MNHEY, CDR2 SMNVEV (reference sequence). CDR3 nucleotides: TGTGCCAGCCCCTTTTGGGAAAGGGTCTATGGCTACACCTTC. This translates into CASPFWERVYGYTF.

The chain has TRBV7-9 and TRBJ2-1; D possibly corresponds to TRBD2 (5 bases). This CDR3 has 16 amino acids. The V gene's germline CDR1 is SEHNR and CDR2 FQNEAQ (reference sequence). V was trimmed by 1 base and J by 2 bases, leaving 12 bases between them. The CDR3 DNA reads as TGTGCCAGCAGCTTAGTGTTGGGAGTGGCCTACAATGAGCAGTTCTTC. Its protein product is CASSLVLGVAYNEQFF.

The rearrangement links TRBV11-2 to TRBJ1-5; D ambiguous. The CDR3 contains 15 residues. Germline V gene sequence: CDR1 SGHAT, CDR2 FQNNGV. Trimming cost V 1 base and J 0 bases, with 7 bases left between them. The CDR3 DNA follows: TGTGCCAGCAGCTTAGGAGGGAATAGCAATCAGCCCCAGCATTTT. Amino acid sequence: CASSLGGNSNQPQHF.

This clone was seen only once. The CDR3 reads CASSLGAPYSGHTEAFF. Written as DNA, the CDR3 is TGTGCCAGCAGCTTAGGCGCACCTTACTCGGGGCACACTGAAGCTTTCTTT. The V call is TRBV7-3, the J call TRBJ1-1, with D tentatively TRBD1 (5 bases). CDR1 is SGHTA, CDR2 FQGTGA, per germline. The ends were cut back, 2 bases at V and 3 bases at J, with 19 bases in the middle. The CDR3 is 17 residues long.

The chain is built from TRBV18 and TRBJ1-3; D might be TRBD1 (5 bases). The V gene lost 1 base and the J gene lost 0 bases, with 10 bases spanning the gap. This CDR3 spans 16 amino acids. The germline V gene encodes CDR1 KGHSH and CDR2 LQKENI. Written as DNA, the CDR3 is TGTGCCAGCTCACCACTAGTCGGGACCTCTGGAAACACCATATATTTT. This translates into CASSPLVGTSGNTIYF.

The chain joins TRBV20-1 to TRBJ2-3; possibly TRBD1 or TRBD2 for D (5 bases each). This CDR3 spans 13 amino acids. Per the germline V gene, CDR1 is DFQATT and CDR2 is SNEGSKA (reference sequence). V was clipped by 3 bases and J by 2 bases, with 9 bases between them. Here the CDR3 DNA reads TGCAGTGCTAGTCGAGGGGCCACAGATACGCAGTATTTT. Residues: CSASRGATDTQYF.

This clone was seen a few times. CDR3 bases: TGTGCCAGCAGCGTAGAGGGCGGAGTGAACACTGAAGCTTTCTTT. Protein: CASSVEGGVNTEAFF. V is TRBV9 and J is TRBJ1-1; D is unresolved. V lost 0 bases and J lost 0, with 9 bases in between. The CDR3 covers 15 residues. Germline V lookup: CDR1 SGDLS, CDR2 YYNGEE.

This chain connects TRBV27 to TRBJ1-1; no firm D call. The CDR3 is 15 residues long. Germline CDR1 reads MNHEY; CDR2 reads SMNVEV (reference sequence). V was trimmed by 7 bases and J by 2 bases, leaving 17 bases between them. The CDR3 bases are TGTGCCAGCATCCCCCGAGGGCGGACTAACACTGAAGCTTTCTTT. Its translation: CASIPRGRTNTEAFF.

This chain links TRBV3-1 (or the pseudogene TRBV3-2) with TRBJ1-3; 9 positions match TRBD1. V lost 0 bases and J lost 4; bases outside the gene matches: 10. CDR3 size: 18 residues. CDR1 and CDR2 from the germline V gene are LGHDT and YNNKEL (reference sequence). CDR3 in amino acids: CASSQDEFDRGRGNTIYF. Here the CDR3 DNA reads TGTGCCAGCAGCCAAGACGAGTTTGACAGGGGGAGAGGAAACACCATATATTTT.

This rearrangement joins TRBV1 to TRBJ2-7; TRBD2 was called by the table and not checked on the DNA. TRBV1 is an annotated pseudogene. The CDR3 runs 16 residues. CDR3 residues: CTSSQLRRGGSYEQYF. The CDR3 DNA reads as TGCACCAGCAGCCAATTACGGCGCGGGGGCTCCTACGAGCAGTACTTC.

This rearrangement joins TRBV5-1 to TRBJ1-2; 8 nucleotides align to TRBD1. The CDR3 spans 13 residues. J lost 7 bases, V lost 4 bases, and 6 bases had no gene match. CDR1 and CDR2 (germline): SGHRS, YFSETQ. CDR3 in DNA: TGCGCCAGCAGCCCCCGGGACAGGATTGGCTACACCTTC. Encoded protein: CASSPRDRIGYTF.

The V and J genes are TRBV5-4 and TRBJ1-1; possibly TRBD1 for D (6 bases). The CDR3 totals 13 residues. Per germline, CDR1 SGHNT and CDR2 YYREEE (reference sequence). V was cut by 5 bases and J by 7 bases, with 15 bases left in between. The CDR3 bases are TGTGCCAGCAGACTAATGACAGGCTTTGAAGCTTTCTTT. Translating gives CASRLMTGFEAFF.

The chain has TRBV3-1 (or the pseudogene TRBV3-2) and TRBJ1-1, with 8 positions matching TRBD1. This CDR3 is built from 13 residues. Germline CDR1 is LGHDT and CDR2 is YNNKEL (reference sequence). The V segment lost 2 bases and the J segment 7 bases; nucleotides outside the gene matches: 3. DNA of the CDR3: TGTGCCAGCAGCCAACAGGGGGCTAATGAAGCTTTCTTT. It codes for CASSQQGANEAFF.

V usage is TRBV10-2 and J usage is TRBJ1-2, with D possibly matching TRBD1 (5 bases). Between the trimmed V and J ends, which lost 6 bases and 4 bases, there was a span of 18 bases. This CDR3 region has 15 residues. The germline gives CDR1 WSHSY, CDR2 SAAADI. CDR3 nucleotides: TGCGCCAGCAGCCCCGGGACGGTGCTCCTCTATGGCTACACCTTC. Translating gives CASSPGTVLLYGYTF.

The genes are TRBV7-2 and TRBJ1-3, with 7 bases matching TRBD1. This CDR3 has 16 residues. Germline CDR1 and CDR2: SGHTA and FQGNSA. V lost 5 bases, J lost 0 bases, and 7 bases stayed unmatched. CDR3 residues: CASSTTGTTSGNTIYF. The CDR3 bases are TGTGCCAGCAGCACGACAGGGACCACCTCTGGAAACACCATATATTTT.

The rearrangement uses TRBV5-1 and TRBJ2-1; no definite D call. Per the germline V gene, CDR1 is SGHRS and CDR2 is YFSETQ. V was clipped by 0 bases and J by 0 bases, with 7 bases between them. The CDR3 is 15 residues long. The CDR3: CASSLEGPSYNEQFF. Written as DNA, the CDR3 is TGCGCCAGCAGCTTGGAGGGTCCCTCCTACAATGAGCAGTTCTTC.

The chain is built from TRBV2 and TRBJ2-1; the D is unclear. Per the germline V gene, CDR1 is SNHLY and CDR2 is FYNNEI. V shed 6 bases and J shed 7 bases, with 7 bases lying between them. The CDR3 covers 11 residues. For the CDR3, the DNA is TGTGCCAGCAGCTTCGAAAATGAGCAGTTCTTC. It yields the protein CASSFENEQFF.

The rearrangement links TRBV24-1 to TRBJ2-7; 13 nucleotides align to TRBD2. Trimming at V came to 6 bases and at J to 1 base, leaving 5 bases not matched to a gene. This CDR3 is 16 amino acids long. From germline, CDR1 is KGHDR and CDR2 SFDVKD. This CDR3 reads CATSHQLAGGSYEQYF. In nucleotides, the CDR3 is TGTGCCACCAGTCACCAACTAGCGGGAGGGTCCTACGAGCAGTACTTC.

The gene calls are TRBV7-8 and TRBJ1-5; TRBD1 might be the D (5 bases). There are 15 residues in the CDR3. In germline, CDR1 is SGHVS, CDR2 FQNEAQ. Trimming stripped 5 bases from V and 7 bases from J, with 18 bases between. The CDR3 here is CASSASRDLVQPQHF. The CDR3 region has the DNA TGTGCCAGCAGCGCAAGCCGGGACCTCGTCCAGCCCCAGCATTTT.

The chain links TRBV6-5 to TRBJ1-1, with D hard to call. Germline V CDR1 and CDR2: MNHEY, SVGAGI. This CDR3 spans 13 amino acids. V lost 0 bases, J lost 3 bases, and 5 bases lay in between. The CDR3 reads CASSYSLYTEAFF. Here the CDR3 DNA reads TGTGCCAGCAGTTACTCGCTGTACACTGAAGCTTTCTTT.

The J gene is TRBJ1-2, the V gene TRBV19; D gene ambiguous. The germline V and J ends were trimmed by 2 bases and 7 bases, with 17 bases remaining between them. The CDR3 is made up of 15 amino acids. Germline values: CDR1 LNHDA, CDR2 SQIVND (reference sequence). The CDR3 reads CASSIPTLTTSGYTF. The CDR3 bases are TGTGCCAGTAGTATACCGACACTAACCACGAGTGGCTACACCTTC.